This TCR beta chain was recovered during a study of T cells in Graves' hyperthyroidism and ophthalmopathy. In this sample, this clonotype turned up many times. The CDR3 length is 14 residues. Between the trimmed V and J ends, which lost 3 bases and 8 bases, there was a span of 13 bases. The PBMCs studied were ones that came from 10 ml fresh peripheral blood. Amplification of TCR beta CDR3 regions was performed using RNA transcripts as template. Carried out on the TCR CDR3, a first-round RT-PCR used the HTBI primer set. Via MiXCR, TCRdb re-called the multiplex PCR reads, giving one row per CDR3 protein. The data hold about 290,000 distinct CDR3 sequences, with 10% to 15% observed a single time.

The chain employs TRBV12-3 or TRBV12-4 and TRBJ1-4; tentatively, D is TRBD1 (6 bases). This sequence originates from a woman aged 25 to 39 with Graves' hyperthyroidism that later progressed to Graves' ophthalmopathy. Sequenced sample: blood. The CDR3 DNA reads as TGTGCCAGCAGTTTGGGCAGGGGTCACGAAAAACTGTTTTTT. Its protein product is CASSLGRGHEKLFF.